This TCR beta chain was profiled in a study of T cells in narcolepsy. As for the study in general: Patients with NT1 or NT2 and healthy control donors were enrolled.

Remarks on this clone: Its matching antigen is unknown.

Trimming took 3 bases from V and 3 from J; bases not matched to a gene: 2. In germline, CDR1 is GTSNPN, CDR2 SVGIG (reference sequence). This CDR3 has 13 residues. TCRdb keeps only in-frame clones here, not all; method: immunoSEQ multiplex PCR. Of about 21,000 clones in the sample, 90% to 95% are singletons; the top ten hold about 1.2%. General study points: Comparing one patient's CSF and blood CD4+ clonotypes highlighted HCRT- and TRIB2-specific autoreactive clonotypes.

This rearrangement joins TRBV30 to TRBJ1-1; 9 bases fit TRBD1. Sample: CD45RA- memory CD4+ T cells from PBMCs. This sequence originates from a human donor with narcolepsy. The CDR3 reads CAWSDRGDTEAFF. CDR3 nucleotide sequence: TGTGCCTGGAGCGACAGGGGGGACACTGAAGCTTTCTTT.